The rows below give T cell receptor beta chains drawn from one sample of a study of T cell changes during pregnancy in multiple sclerosis. Sequencing was performed with immunoSEQ multiplex PCR; in TCRdb, only in-frame clones are kept and a portion is missing. The repertoire holds tens of thousands of clones, around nine tenths seen once, with about 4.9% in the top ten. Source: CD8+ T cells from peripheral blood mononuclear cells, taken in the first trimester of pregnancy. The receptors derive from a female donor with multiple sclerosis, enrolled in a pregnancy study. The CDR3 runs from the conserved cysteine through the conserved F or W. D genes are given only for firm matches. Rows give clone size only sometimes, using once, few, many, or a class for an expanded clone.

j_call clone_size v_call d_call cdr3_aa cdr3_nt
TRBJ2-3 NA TRBV14 NA CASSQFTEVTDTQYF TGTGCCAGCAGCCAATTTACGGAGGTCACAGATACGCAGTATTTT
TRBJ1-1 NA TRBV19 NA CASSISGLNTEAFF TGTGCCAGTAGTATCTCAGGGTTGAACACTGAAGCTTTCTTT
TRBJ2-7 NA TRBV5-1 TRBD2 CASTTSGNDEQYF TGCGCCAGCACGACTAGCGGGAACGACGAGCAGTACTTC
TRBJ1-1 NA TRBV7-9 NA CASSFGGNTEAFF TGTGCCAGCAGCTTCGGCGGGAACACTGAAGCTTTCTTT
TRBJ1-2 NA TRBV4-3 TRBD1 CASSQRTGGVNGYTF TGCGCCAGCAGCCAAAGGACAGGGGGCGTAAATGGCTACACCTTC
TRBJ2-2 NA TRBV10-2 NA CATTGAGGTGELFF TGCGCCACCACAGGGGCAGGAGGGACCGGGGAGCTGTTTTTT
TRBJ2-7 NA TRBV6-5 NA CASSYAGQTYEQYF TGTGCCAGCAGTTACGCCGGACAGACCTACGAGCAGTACTTC
TRBJ1-2 NA TRBV2 NA CASSETQGGNYGYTF TGTGCCAGCAGCGAAACCCAAGGAGGTAACTATGGCTACACCTTC
TRBJ2-1 NA TRBV5-1 TRBD2 CASSRLAGVANEQFF TGCGCCAGCAGCAGGTTAGCGGGAGTGGCGAATGAGCAGTTCTTC
TRBJ2-3 NA TRBV10-3 TRBD2 CAISEGGSSSVTQYF TGTGCCATCAGTGAGGGCGGGAGTAGTTCAGTTACGCAGTATTTT
TRBJ2-3 NA TRBV4-3 TRBD1 CASSQKPGTGTDTQYF TGCGCCAGCAGCCAAAAACCCGGGACAGGCACAGATACGCAGTATTTT
TRBJ2-1 NA TRBV6-5 NA CASSESGWDEQFF TGTGCCAGCAGTGAATCGGGGTGGGATGAGCAGTTCTTC
TRBJ1-5 NA TRBV6-1 NA CASSEVAENQPQHF TGTGCCAGCAGTGAAGTGGCAGAAAATCAGCCCCAGCATTTT
TRBJ2-2 NA TRBV9 NA CASSAQGWDGELFF TGTGCCAGCAGCGCTCAGGGTTGGGACGGGGAGCTGTTTTTT
TRBJ2-3 NA TRBV19 TRBD1 CASSSGGYTDTQYF TGTGCCAGTAGTTCAGGGGGCTACACAGATACGCAGTATTTT
TRBJ2-7 once TRBV27 NA CASSPTAGNSYEQYF TGTGCCAGCAGTCCCACGGCAGGGAATTCCTACGAGCAGTACTTC
TRBJ2-1 NA TRBV5-4 TRBD1 CASLNPGQGNNEQFF TGTGCCAGCTTAAACCCGGGACAGGGGAACAATGAGCAGTTCTTC
TRBJ2-6 NA TRBV28 TRBD1 CASSEQGAGANVLTF TGTGCCAGCAGTGAACAGGGGGCTGGGGCCAACGTCCTGACTTTC
TRBJ2-1 few TRBV7-6 TRBD2 CASSRGLAEYNEQFF TGTGCCAGCAGCAGGGGACTAGCGGAATACAATGAGCAGTTCTTC
TRBJ2-2 NA TRBV19 NA CASCRRGALAGELFF TGTGCCAGTTGCCGCAGGGGCGCTTTGGCCGGGGAGCTGTTTTTT
TRBJ1-1 NA TRBV11-2 TRBD1 CASRLTGETEAFF TGTGCCAGCAGGCTAACAGGGGAGACTGAAGCTTTCTTT
TRBJ2-1 once TRBV7-6 TRBD2 CASSSTSGTYNEQFF TGTGCCAGCAGCTCGACTAGCGGGACATACAATGAGCAGTTCTTC
TRBJ2-1 NA TRBV5-6 NA CASSLADEQFF TGTGCCAGCAGCTTGGCAGATGAGCAGTTCTTC
TRBJ2-2 once TRBV23-1 NA CASRLSGQRELFF TGCGCCAGCAGATTATCGGGACAAAGGGAGCTGTTTTTT
TRBJ2-1 NA TRBV2 NA CASSDMLANYEQFF TGTGCCAGCAGTGATATGCTAGCGAACTATGAGCAGTTCTTC
TRBJ2-1 NA TRBV7-2 NA CASSLEGIAYNEQFF TGTGCCAGCAGCTTAGAGGGGATTGCCTACAATGAGCAGTTCTTC
TRBJ1-3 once TRBV7-6 NA CASSLEVGGAGNTIYF TGTGCCAGCAGCTTAGAGGTCGGGGGGGCTGGAAACACCATATATTTT
TRBJ1-1 NA TRBV4-1 NA CASSPSGGLGTEAFF TGCGCCAGCAGCCCCTCGGGGGGGCTGGGCACTGAAGCTTTCTTT
TRBJ2-1 NA TRBV4-1 NA CASSQEPGGNEQFF TGCGCCAGCAGCCAAGAACCAGGGGGGAATGAGCAGTTCTTC
TRBJ2-5 NA TRBV27 NA CASSLLRDQETQYF TGTGCCAGCAGTTTACTTCGGGACCAAGAGACCCAGTACTTC
TRBJ1-2 NA TRBV6-5 NA CASSYGDYRDPDGYTF TGTGCCAGCAGTTACGGAGATTACAGGGATCCGGATGGCTACACCTTC
TRBJ2-7 NA TRBV10-3 NA CAISGSGALTYEQYF TGTGCCATCAGTGGGTCGGGGGCCTTAACCTACGAGCAGTACTTC
TRBJ2-7 NA TRBV10-1 TRBD1 CASSDGTGQYEQYF TGCGCCAGCAGTGACGGGACAGGGCAATACGAGCAGTACTTC
TRBJ1-4 NA TRBV6-5 NA CASSPRVHNEKLFF TGTGCCAGCAGTCCACGGGTCCATAATGAAAAACTGTTTTTT
TRBJ1-1 NA TRBV10-2 TRBD1 CASSQNSGGIRDTEAFF TGCGCCAGCAGTCAAAATTCAGGGGGCATAAGGGACACTGAAGCTTTCTTT
TRBJ1-1 NA TRBV4-1 NA CASSQEGGPTYGAFF TGCGCCAGCAGCCAAGAAGGGGGACCGACCTATGGGGCTTTCTTT
TRBJ2-7 NA TRBV11-2 TRBD2 CASSFGLAGYEQYF TGTGCCAGCAGCTTTGGACTAGCGGGTTACGAGCAGTACTTC
TRBJ1-1 NA TRBV4-3 NA CASSHKPETGNTEAFF TGCGCCAGCAGCCATAAGCCGGAGACGGGGAACACTGAAGCTTTCTTT
TRBJ2-5 NA TRBV30 TRBD2 CAWSVATGGETQYF TGTGCCTGGAGTGTGGCTACGGGAGGGGAGACCCAGTACTTC
TRBJ1-1 NA TRBV29-1 NA CSVERTMNTEAFF TGCAGCGTTGAAAGGACAATGAACACTGAAGCTTTCTTT
TRBJ2-7 NA TRBV6-1 TRBD1 CASSERKKIGPWTGSSYEQYF TGTGCCAGCAGTGAAAGAAAGAAGATCGGACCTTGGACAGGATCCTCCTACGAGCAGTACTTC
TRBJ2-3 NA TRBV14 NA CASSQESRVITDTQYF TGTGCCAGCAGCCAAGAAAGCAGGGTGATCACAGATACGCAGTATTTT
TRBJ2-2 NA TRBV10-3 NA CAISELPYTGTPRANTGELFF TGTGCCATCAGTGAGTTGCCTTATACCGGGACACCTCGCGCGAACACCGGGGAGCTGTTTTTT